This T cell receptor beta chain was recovered during a study of T-cell memory formation after mild COVID-19 (dated by TCRdb to about 2021). Some background on the complete study: Most TCR sequence clusters were specific to one of the two donors. In a couple of donors, T-cell clones that expanded and contracted after mild COVID-19 were tracked by sequencing TCRalpha and TCRbeta repertoires over time. Two young, previously healthy adult volunteers, one female and one male, were included in the cohort. General conclusions and limits of the study: Some responding clones were detected in pre-infection memory, suggesting pre-existing cross-reactive memory T cells joined the SARS-CoV-2 response. SARS-CoV-2 specificity was not confirmed for the second-wave clones peaking on day 37. Contracting CD4+ clones were found mainly in CM and EM memory subsets, while CD8+ clones were enriched in EMRA. Balanced CD4/CD8 phenotypes were observed for clones contracting from day 15 to 85, whereas a bias towards CD4+ was observed for a second wave of clones expanding from day 15 to 37. Only two mild cases were covered by the study, and larger cohorts that include severe cases with pre-infection samples were considered necessary.

A few counts support this clonotype. It has no known antigen specificity. Base qualities are missing; no much larger clone stands one base away. Ficoll-Paque density gradient centrifugation was used to isolate PBMCs. Sequenced using an Illumina NovaSeq 6000. TCRalpha and TCRbeta cDNA libraries were built by 5'RACE with constant-segment primers, adding sample barcodes and unique molecular identifiers. RNA was extracted from every sample with Trizol reagent. Library amplification was performed in two PCR steps, and a second sample barcode and Illumina TruSeq adapters were introduced in the second step. The libraries were sequenced on an Illumina NovaSeq using 2 x 150 bp paired-end reads. On the study's bioinformatics: With migec v1.2.7, reads were demultiplexed and then collapsed into UMI-guided consensus sequences. Using mixcr v2.1.11, UMI consensuses were aligned to TRA and TRB V and J templates and then assembled into clonotypes. Clonotypes were classified as expanded or contracted when called significant by both edgeR and NoisET, with noise models trained on biological replicates. For edgeR calls, a false discovery rate-adjusted p below 0.01 and a log2 fold-change threshold of 1 were applied. PCA with hierarchical clustering of max-normalized trajectories of the 1000 most abundant clonotypes was used as exploratory dynamics analysis. Separately sequenced CD4+ and CD8+ repertoires were used to assign the CD4 or CD8 phenotype of responding clones. In TCRdb, the public reads were trimmed at Q25 with fastp and aligned with MiXCR, with productive beta chains retained. CDR3 protein duplicates are merged, each entry listing the most common genes and DNA. TCRdb, not the original authors, processed these V and J calls. Present in this sample are about 250,000 distinct CDR3 sequences, about 16% of which were seen just once. The ten biggest clones cover 2% to 2.5% of the sample.

Reading the germline V gene (reference sequence) gives CDR1 SSHAT and CDR2 FNYEAQ. The CDR3 contains 14 residues, cysteine and phenylalanine counted. Of the read, only the CDR3 DNA is kept; its 42 bases are in frame from base 1. Unmatched junction bases come to 4, with V trimmed by 0 bases and J by 9 bases. This TCR was recovered from an adult woman who had mild COVID-19 (a few samples of this study predate the infection). The sample titles of this study are shuffled in the database, so cell type and time point are left out; the donor was told from shared clones. The sequence joins TRBV7-7 to TRBJ2-1; the junction holds 8 bases that match TRBD2. Sequencing input: PBMCs or a T cell subset sorted from them (not recorded which). This receptor has the CDR3 CASSLASGGGEQFF. At the DNA level, the sequence is TGTGCCAGCAGCTTAGCCTCGGGAGGGGGTGAGCAGTTCTTC.